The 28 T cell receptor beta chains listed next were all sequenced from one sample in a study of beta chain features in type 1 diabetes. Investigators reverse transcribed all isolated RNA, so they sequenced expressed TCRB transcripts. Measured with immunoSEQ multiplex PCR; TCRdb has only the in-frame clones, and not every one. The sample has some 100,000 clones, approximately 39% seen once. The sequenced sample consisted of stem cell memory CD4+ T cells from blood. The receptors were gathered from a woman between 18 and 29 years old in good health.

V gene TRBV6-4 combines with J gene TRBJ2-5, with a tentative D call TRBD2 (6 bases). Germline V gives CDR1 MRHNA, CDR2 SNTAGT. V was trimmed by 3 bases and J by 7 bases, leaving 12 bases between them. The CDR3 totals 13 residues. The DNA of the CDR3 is TGTGCCAGCAGTGAGACTAGGATGGCGACCCAGTACTTC. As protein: CASSETRMATQYF.

The CDR3 nucleotides read TGTGCCACCAGCAGAGATCGTGGGAGCAATCAGCCCCAGTATTTT. Translated, it gives CATSRDRGSNQPQYF. The chain links TRBV15 to TRBJ1-5; TRBD2 is a possible D gene (5 bases). The J call is in doubt because the DNA end fits TRBJ2-3 better. Germline V gene sequence: CDR1 LNHNV, CDR2 YYDKDF (reference sequence). This CDR3 has 15 residues.

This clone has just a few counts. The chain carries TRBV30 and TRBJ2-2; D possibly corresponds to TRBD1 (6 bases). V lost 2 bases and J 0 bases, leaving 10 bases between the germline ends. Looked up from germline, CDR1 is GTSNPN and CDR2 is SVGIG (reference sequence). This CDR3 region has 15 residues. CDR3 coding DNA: TGTGCCTGGAGTTTTCAGGGGCCGAACACCGGGGAGCTGTTTTTT. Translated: CAWSFQGPNTGELFF.

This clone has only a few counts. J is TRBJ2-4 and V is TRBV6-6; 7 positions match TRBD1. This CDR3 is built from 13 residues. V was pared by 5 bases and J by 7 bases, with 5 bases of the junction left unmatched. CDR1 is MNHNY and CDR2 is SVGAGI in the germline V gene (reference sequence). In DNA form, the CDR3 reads TGTGCCAGCAGTGGGACAGAACTTAACATTCAGTACTTC. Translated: CASSGTELNIQYF.

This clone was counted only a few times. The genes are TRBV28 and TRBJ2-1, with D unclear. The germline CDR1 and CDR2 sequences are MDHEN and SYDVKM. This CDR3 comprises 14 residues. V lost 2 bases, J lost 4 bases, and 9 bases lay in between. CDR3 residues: CASSLIQAYNEQFF. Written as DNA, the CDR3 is TGTGCCAGCAGTTTAATCCAGGCTTACAATGAGCAGTTCTTC.

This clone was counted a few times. The CDR3 DNA follows: TGTGCCAGTAGTATTGGGCAGGACTACGAGCAGTACTTC. Protein sequence: CASSIGQDYEQYF. The chain carries TRBV19 and TRBJ2-7; D is unclear. Trimming removed 3 bases from V and 3 bases from J, with 9 bases in between. The CDR3 has 13 residues. The germline CDR1 and CDR2 sequences are LNHDA and SQIVND (reference sequence).

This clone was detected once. The CDR3 sequence: CASSELGGRNTEAFF. Written as DNA, the CDR3 is TGTGCCAGCAGTGAATTGGGGGGGAGGAACACTGAAGCTTTCTTT. This sequence joins TRBV25-1 and TRBJ1-1, with D tentatively TRBD1 (5 bases). The CDR3 is made up of 15 amino acids. The germline V gene has CDR1 MGHDK and CDR2 SYGVNS. Trimming took off 1 base at V and 1 base at J, with 10 bases between the two ends.

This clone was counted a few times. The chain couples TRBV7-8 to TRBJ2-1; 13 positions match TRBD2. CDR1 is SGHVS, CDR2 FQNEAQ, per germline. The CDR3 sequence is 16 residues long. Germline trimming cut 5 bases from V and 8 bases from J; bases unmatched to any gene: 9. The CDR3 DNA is TGTGCCAGCAGCCAACTAGCGGGAGGGACTTTGGATGAGCAGTTCTTC. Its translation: CASSQLAGGTLDEQFF.

The CDR3 DNA is TGTGCCAGCAGCTTAACTGGCTCGGTGGGGGCTGACTATGGCTACACCTTC. This encodes CASSLTGSVGADYGYTF. The chain carries TRBV7-9 and TRBJ1-2, with D possibly matching TRBD1 (6 bases). CDR1 is SEHNR, CDR2 FQNEAQ, per germline (reference sequence). The CDR3 is 17 amino acids. V was clipped by 2 bases and J by 3 bases, with 19 bases between them.

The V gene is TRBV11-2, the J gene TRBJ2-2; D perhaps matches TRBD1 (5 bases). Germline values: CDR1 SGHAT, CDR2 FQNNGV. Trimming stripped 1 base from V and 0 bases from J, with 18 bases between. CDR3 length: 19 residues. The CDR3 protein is CASSLASGSQVANTGELFF. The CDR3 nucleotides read TGTGCCAGCAGCTTAGCATCAGGGTCCCAAGTGGCGAACACCGGGGAGCTGTTTTTT.

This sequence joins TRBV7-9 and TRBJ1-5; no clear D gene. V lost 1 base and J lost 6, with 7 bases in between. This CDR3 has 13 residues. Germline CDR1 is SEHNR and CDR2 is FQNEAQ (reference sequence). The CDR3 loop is CASSLGGSQPQHF. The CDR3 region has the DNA TGTGCCAGCAGCTTAGGAGGGAGTCAGCCCCAGCATTTT.

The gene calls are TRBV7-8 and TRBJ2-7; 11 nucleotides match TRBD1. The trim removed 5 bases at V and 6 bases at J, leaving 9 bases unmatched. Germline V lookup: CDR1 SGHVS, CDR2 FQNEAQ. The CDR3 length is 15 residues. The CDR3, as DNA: TGTGCCAGCAGCGTCCTCCGGGACAGGGGGGTCGAGCAGTACTTC. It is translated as CASSVLRDRGVEQYF.

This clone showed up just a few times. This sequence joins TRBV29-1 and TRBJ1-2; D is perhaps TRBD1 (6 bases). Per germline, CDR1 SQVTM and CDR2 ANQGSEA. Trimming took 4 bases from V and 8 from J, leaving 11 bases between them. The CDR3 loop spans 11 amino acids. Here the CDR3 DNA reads TGCAGCGTTGTGCCAGGGGCCGGCTACACCTTC. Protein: CSVVPGAGYTF.

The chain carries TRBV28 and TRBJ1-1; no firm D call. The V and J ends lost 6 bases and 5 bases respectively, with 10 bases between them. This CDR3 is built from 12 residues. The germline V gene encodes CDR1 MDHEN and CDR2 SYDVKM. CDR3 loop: CASSLITTEAFF. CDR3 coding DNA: TGTGCCAGCAGCTTAATAACAACTGAAGCTTTCTTT.

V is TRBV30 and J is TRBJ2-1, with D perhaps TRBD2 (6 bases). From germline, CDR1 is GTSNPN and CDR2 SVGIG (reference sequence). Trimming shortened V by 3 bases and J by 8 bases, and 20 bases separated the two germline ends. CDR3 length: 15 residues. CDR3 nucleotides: TGTGCCTGGAGAGTCGGGAGAGCAGGTAGGGATGAGCAGTTCTTC. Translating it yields CAWRVGRAGRDEQFF.

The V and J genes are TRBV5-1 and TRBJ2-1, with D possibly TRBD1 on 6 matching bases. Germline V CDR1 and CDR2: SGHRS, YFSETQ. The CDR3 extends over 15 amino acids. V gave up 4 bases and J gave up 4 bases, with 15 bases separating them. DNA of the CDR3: TGCGCCAGCAGCCTCACAGGGATCGGATACAATGAGCAGTTCTTC. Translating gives CASSLTGIGYNEQFF.

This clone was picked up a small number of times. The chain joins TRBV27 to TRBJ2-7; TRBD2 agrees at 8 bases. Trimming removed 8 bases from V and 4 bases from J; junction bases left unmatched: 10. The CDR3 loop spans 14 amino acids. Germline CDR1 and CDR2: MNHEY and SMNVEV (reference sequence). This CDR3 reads CASSPSGRGYEQYF. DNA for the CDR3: TGTGCCAGCTCGCCCAGCGGGAGAGGGTACGAGCAGTACTTC.

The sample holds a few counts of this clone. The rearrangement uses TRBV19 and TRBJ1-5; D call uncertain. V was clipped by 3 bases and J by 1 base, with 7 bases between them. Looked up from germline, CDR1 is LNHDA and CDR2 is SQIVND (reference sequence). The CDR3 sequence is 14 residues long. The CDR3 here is CASSIAGSNQPQHF. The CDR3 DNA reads TGTGCCAGTAGTATTGCGGGGAGCAATCAGCCCCAGCATTTT.

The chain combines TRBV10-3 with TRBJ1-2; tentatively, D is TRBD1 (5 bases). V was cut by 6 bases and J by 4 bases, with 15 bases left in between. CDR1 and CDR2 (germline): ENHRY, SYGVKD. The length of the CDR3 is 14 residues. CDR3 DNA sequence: TGTGCCATCAGCCGGGGGTTGACAAGCTATGGCTACACCTTC. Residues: CAISRGLTSYGYTF.

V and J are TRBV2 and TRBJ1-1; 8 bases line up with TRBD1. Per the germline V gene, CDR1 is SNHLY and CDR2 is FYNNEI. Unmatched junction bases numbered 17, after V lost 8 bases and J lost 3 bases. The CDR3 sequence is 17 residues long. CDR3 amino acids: CASGQGLTGGKDTEAFF. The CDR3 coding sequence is TGTGCCAGCGGGCAGGGGCTAACAGGGGGAAAGGACACTGAAGCTTTCTTT.

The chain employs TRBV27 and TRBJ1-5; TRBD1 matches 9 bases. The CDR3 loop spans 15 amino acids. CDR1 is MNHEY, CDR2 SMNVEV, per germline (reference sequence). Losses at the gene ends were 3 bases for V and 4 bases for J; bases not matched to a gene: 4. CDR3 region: CASSFRTGANQPQHF. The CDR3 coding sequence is TGTGCCAGCAGTTTCCGGACAGGGGCGAATCAGCCCCAGCATTTT.

The DNA for the CDR3 is TGCGCCAGCAGCCGAGGTCTGCAGGGGGCTTTCTATGGCTACACCTTC. Translated, it gives CASSRGLQGAFYGYTF. V usage is TRBV4-3 and J usage is TRBJ1-2; 8 bases fit TRBD1. The germline gives CDR1 LGHNA, CDR2 YSLEER. This CDR3 is 16 amino acids long. After removal of 4 bases from V and 4 bases from J, the junction contained 11 bases not matched to a gene.

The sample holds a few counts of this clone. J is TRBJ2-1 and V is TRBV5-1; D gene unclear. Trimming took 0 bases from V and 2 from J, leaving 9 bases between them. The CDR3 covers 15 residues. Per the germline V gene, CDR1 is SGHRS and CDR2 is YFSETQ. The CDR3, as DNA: TGCGCCAGCAGCTTGGTCCGAGGTACCTACAATGAGCAGTTCTTC. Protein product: CASSLVRGTYNEQFF.

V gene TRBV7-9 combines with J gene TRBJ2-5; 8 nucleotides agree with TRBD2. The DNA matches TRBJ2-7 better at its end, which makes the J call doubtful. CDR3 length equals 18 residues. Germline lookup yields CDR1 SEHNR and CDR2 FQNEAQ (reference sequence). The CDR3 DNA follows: TGTGCCAGCAGCGCCCGGGGGGGCGGGAGGCTTAGCACCTACGAGCAGTACTTC. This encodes CASSARGGGRLSTYEQYF.

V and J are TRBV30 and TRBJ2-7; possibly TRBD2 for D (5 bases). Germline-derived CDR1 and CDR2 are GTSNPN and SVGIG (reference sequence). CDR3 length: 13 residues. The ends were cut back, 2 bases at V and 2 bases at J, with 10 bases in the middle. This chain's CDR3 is CAWSTAVTYEQYF. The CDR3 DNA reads TGTGCCTGGAGTACAGCGGTGACCTACGAGCAGTACTTC.

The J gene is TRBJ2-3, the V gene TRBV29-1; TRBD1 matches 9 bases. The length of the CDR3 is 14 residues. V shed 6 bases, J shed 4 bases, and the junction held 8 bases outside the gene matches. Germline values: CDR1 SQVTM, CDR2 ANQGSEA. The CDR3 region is CSVEQGAKPDTQYF. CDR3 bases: TGCAGCGTAGAACAGGGGGCTAAGCCAGATACGCAGTATTTT.

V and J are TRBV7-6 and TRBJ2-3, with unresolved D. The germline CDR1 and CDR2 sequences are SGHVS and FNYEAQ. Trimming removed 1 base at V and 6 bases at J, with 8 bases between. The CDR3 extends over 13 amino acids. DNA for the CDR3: TGTGCCAGCAGCTTAGAGGAGCGCGATACGCAGTATTTT. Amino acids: CASSLEERDTQYF.

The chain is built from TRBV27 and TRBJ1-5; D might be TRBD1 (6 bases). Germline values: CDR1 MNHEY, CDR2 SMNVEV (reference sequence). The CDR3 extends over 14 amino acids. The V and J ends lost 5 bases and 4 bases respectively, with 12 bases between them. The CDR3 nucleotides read TGTGCCAGCAGTCCTCAGGGGCTTAATCAGCCCCAGCATTTT. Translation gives CASSPQGLNQPQHF.